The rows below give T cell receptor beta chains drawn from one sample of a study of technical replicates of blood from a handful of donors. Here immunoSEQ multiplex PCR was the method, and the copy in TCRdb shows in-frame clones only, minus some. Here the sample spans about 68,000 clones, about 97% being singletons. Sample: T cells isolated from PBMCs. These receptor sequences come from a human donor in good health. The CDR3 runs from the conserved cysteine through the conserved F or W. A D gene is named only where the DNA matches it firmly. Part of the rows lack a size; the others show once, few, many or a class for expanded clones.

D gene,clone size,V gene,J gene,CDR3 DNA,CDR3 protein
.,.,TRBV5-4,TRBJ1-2,TGTGCCAGCAGCTTGGAGGGAGGGTCACACAGGGTTGATGGCTACACCTTC,CASSLEGGSHRVDGYTF
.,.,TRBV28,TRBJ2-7,TGTGCCAGCAGTAGAGGGGCTCTAGCGTTGAGCTCCTACGAGCAGTACTTC,CASSRGALALSSYEQYF
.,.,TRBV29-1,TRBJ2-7,TGCAGCGTTGATCCCGCCTACGAGCAGTACTTC,CSVDPAYEQYF
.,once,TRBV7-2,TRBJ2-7,TGTGCCAGCACCCGGACTACCTCTACTGCGGGGGAGCAGTACTTC,CASTRTTSTAGEQYF
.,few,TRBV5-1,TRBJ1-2,TGCGCCAGCAGCTTGGAGGGCAGGGTAATAAGCTACACCTTC,CASSLEGRVISYTF
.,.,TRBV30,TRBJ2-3,TGTGCCTGGAGTATCGGAGGAGGCACAGATACGCAGTATTTT,CAWSIGGGTDTQYF
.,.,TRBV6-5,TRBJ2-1,TGTGCCAGCATGGCGGGGACCTGGGAGCAGTTCTTC,CASMAGTWEQFF
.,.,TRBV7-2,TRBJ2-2,TGTGCCAGCAGCGGACTACGGGACGGGTCCGCAGCCGGGGAGCTGTTTTTT,CASSGLRDGSAAGELFF
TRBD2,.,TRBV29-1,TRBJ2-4,TGCAGCGTTCGGGGGGGAGCCAAAAACATTCAGTACTTC,CSVRGGAKNIQYF
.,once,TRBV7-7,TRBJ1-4,TGTGCCAGCAGCTTAGGCCCGGGAAGCGAAAAACTGTTTTTT,CASSLGPGSEKLFF
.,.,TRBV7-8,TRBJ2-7,TGTGCCAGCAGCTTTATTATAGGGGATGCTTCCTACGAGCAGTACTTC,CASSFIIGDASYEQYF
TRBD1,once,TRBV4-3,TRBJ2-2,TGCGCCAGCAGCCAAAGGACAGGGGAGGCCGGGGAGCTGTTTTTT,CASSQRTGEAGELFF
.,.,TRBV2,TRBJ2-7,TGTGCCAGCAGGGGGAATCTGGACAGAACCTACGAGCAGTACTTC,CASRGNLDRTYEQYF
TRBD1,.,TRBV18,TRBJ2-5,TGTGCCAGCTCACCCCAGACAGGGGAAGAGACCCAGTACTTC,CASSPQTGEETQYF
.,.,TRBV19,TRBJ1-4,TGTGCCAGTAGTACCCCCGGCGAGGGCGTCAATGAAAAACTGTTTTTT,CASSTPGEGVNEKLFF
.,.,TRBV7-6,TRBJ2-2,TGTGCCAGCCACAAAGGCGGCGGACTTGACACCGGGGAGCTGTTTTTT,CASHKGGGLDTGELFF
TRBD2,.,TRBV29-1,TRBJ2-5,TGCAGCGGAGGTAGCGGGGCCTCTCGGGAGACCCAGTACTTC,CSGGSGASRETQYF
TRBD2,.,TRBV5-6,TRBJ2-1,TGTGCCAGCAGCTTGTCGGCGGGAGGCAATGAGCAGTTCTTC,CASSLSAGGNEQFF
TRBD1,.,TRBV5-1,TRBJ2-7,TGCGCCAGCACCCTAGGGACAGGGGGACTTGCCGGGTACGAGCAGTACTTC,CASTLGTGGLAGYEQYF
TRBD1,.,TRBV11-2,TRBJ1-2,TGTGCCAGCAGCAGACGGACAGGGCAAATAAATGGCTACACCTTC,CASSRRTGQINGYTF
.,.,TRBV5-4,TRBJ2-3,TGTGCCAGCAGCTCCGCTTCAGGCACAGATACGCAGTATTTT,CASSSASGTDTQYF
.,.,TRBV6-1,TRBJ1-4,TGTGCCAGCAGCCCCCCTGGACAGCGAGAAAAACTGTTTTTT,CASSPPGQREKLFF
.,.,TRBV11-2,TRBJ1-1,TGTGCCAGCAGCTTATATTTGAGAGGCACTGAAGCTTTCTTT,CASSLYLRGTEAFF
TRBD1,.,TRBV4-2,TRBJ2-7,TGTGCCAGCAGCCAAGGTCAGGACAGGGTCTACGAGCAGTACTTC,CASSQGQDRVYEQYF
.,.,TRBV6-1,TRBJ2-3,TGTGCCAGCACCACCGGGATATCCACAGATACGCAGTATTTT,CASTTGISTDTQYF
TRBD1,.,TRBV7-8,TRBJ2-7,TGTGCCAGCAGCTTAGGGACAGGGGATTTTATCTACGAGCAGTACTTC,CASSLGTGDFIYEQYF
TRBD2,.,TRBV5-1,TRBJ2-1,TGCGCCAGCAGCTTGGGTCCGGGAGGTAATGAGCAGTTCTTC,CASSLGPGGNEQFF
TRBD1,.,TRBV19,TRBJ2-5,TGTGCCAGTAGTACATGGACAGGGGTCTGGGAGACCCAGTACTTC,CASSTWTGVWETQYF
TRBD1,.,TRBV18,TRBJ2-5,TGTGCCAGCTCACACAGGGGAGAGACCCAGTACTTC,CASSHRGETQYF
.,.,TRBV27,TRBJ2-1,TGTGCCAGCACTTTCCTCGGCAGAGGATATCAGTTCTTC,CASTFLGRGYQFF
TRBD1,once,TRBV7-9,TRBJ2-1,TGTGCCAGCAGCCCCGGACAGGGTTACAATGAGCAGTTCTTC,CASSPGQGYNEQFF
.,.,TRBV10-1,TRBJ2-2,TGCGCCAGCAGTGATACAGGTTCGGGCGGGGAGCTGTTTTTT,CASSDTGSGGELFF
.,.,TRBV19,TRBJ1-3,TGTGCCAGTAGTATAGGGGGGGGGACCTCTGGAAACACCATATATTTT,CASSIGGGTSGNTIYF
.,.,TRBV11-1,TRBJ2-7,TGTGCCAGCAGCTTAGGGGGACACGGGACCTACGAGCAGTACTTC,CASSLGGHGTYEQYF
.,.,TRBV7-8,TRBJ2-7,TGTGCCAGCAGCCCCACAGGGAACCACGAGCAGTACTTC,CASSPTGNHEQYF
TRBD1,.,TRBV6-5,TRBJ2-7,TGTGCCAGCAGTTACGCGACAGGGAGCTCCTACGAGCAGTACTTC,CASSYATGSSYEQYF
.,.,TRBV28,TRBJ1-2,TGTGCCAGCAGTCGGGGTAACCCTTGGGGCTACACCTTC,CASSRGNPWGYTF
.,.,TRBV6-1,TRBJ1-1,TGTGCCAGCAGTGAAAGGCAGGTGATGAACACTGAAGCTTTCTTT,CASSERQVMNTEAFF
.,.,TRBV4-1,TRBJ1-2,TGCGCCAGCAGCGCGGGGGGAGGGGAGATCTATGGCTACACCTTC,CASSAGGGEIYGYTF
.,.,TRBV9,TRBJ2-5,TGTGCCAGCAGCGTAGCAGGGGCCCTCCAAGAGACCCAGTACTTC,CASSVAGALQETQYF
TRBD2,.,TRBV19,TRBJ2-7,TGTGCCAGTAGGACTAGCGGGGCCAGCGAGCAGTACTTC,CASRTSGASEQYF
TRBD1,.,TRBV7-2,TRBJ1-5,TGTGCCAGCAGCTTCTACAGGGGTCAGCCCCAGCATTTT,CASSFYRGQPQHF
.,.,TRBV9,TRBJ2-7,TGTGCCAGCAGCAGTAGGGGAGGCAACGAGCAGTACTTC,CASSSRGGNEQYF
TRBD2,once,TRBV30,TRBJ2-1,TGTGCCTGGAGTGTAGCGGGAGGGGTCTACAATGAGCAGTTCTTC,CAWSVAGGVYNEQFF
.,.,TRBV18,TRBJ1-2,TGTGCCAGCTCACCTACTGGACATCCGGGCTATGGCTACACCTTC,CASSPTGHPGYGYTF
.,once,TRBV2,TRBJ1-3,TGTGCCAGCAGTTCCGACAGGTTAGACGACCACACCATATATTTT,CASSSDRLDDHTIYF
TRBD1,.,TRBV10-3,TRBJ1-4,TGTGCCGTACGGTCCGGGACAGGGGGTGAAAAACTGTTTTTT,CAVRSGTGGEKLFF
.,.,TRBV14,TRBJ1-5,TGTGCCAGCAGCCCGCGGATGAATCAGCCCCAGCATTTT,CASSPRMNQPQHF
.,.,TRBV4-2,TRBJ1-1,TGTGCCAGCAGCCTAGTGATGAACACTGAAGCTTTCTTT,CASSLVMNTEAFF